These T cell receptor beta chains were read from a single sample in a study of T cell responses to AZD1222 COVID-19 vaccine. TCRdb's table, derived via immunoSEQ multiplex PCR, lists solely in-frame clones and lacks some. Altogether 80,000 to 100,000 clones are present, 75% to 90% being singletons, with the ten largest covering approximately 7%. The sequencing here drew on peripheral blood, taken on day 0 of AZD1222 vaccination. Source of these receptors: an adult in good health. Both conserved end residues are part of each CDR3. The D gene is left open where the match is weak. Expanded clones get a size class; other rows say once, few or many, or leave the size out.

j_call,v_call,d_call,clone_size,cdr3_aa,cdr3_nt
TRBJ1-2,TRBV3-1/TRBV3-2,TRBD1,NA,CASSIQGADNYGYTF,TGTGCCAGCAGCATTCAGGGGGCCGATAACTATGGCTACACCTTC
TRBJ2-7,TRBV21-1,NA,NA,CASSKVEPSYEQYF,TGTGCCAGCAGCAAAGTCGAACCATCCTACGAGCAGTACTTC
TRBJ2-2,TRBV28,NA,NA,CASSLAGAIFTGELFF,TGTGCCAGCAGTTTAGCGGGGGCCATTTTCACCGGGGAGCTGTTTTTT
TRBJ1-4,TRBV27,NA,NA,CATRATNNEKLFF,TGTGCCACCAGGGCTACTAATAATGAAAAACTGTTTTTT
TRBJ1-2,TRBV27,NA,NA,CASSPSRRSNYGYTF,TGTGCCAGCAGTCCATCACGGAGGTCTAACTATGGCTACACCTTC
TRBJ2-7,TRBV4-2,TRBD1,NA,CASSQPGTENYEQYF,TGTGCCAGCAGCCAACCCGGGACAGAGAACTACGAGCAGTACTTC
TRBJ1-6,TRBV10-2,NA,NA,CASSEERGSPLHF,TGCGCCAGCAGTGAGGAAAGGGGTTCACCCCTCCACTTT
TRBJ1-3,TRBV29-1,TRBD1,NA,CSAFTGVGNTIYF,TGCAGCGCTTTTACAGGGGTCGGAAACACCATATATTTT
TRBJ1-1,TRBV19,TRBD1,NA,CASRGQGLTEAFF,TGTGCCAGTAGAGGACAGGGGCTCACTGAAGCTTTCTTT
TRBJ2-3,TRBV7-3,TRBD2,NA,CASSLRDYTDTQYF,TGTGCCAGCAGCTTAAGGGACTACACAGATACGCAGTATTTT
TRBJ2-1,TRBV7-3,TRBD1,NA,CASSPSRQGYNEQFF,TGTGCCAGCAGCCCCTCCCGACAGGGTTACAATGAGCAGTTCTTC
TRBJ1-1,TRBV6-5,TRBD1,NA,CASSYTGQAAEAFF,TGTGCCAGCAGTTACACGGGACAGGCAGCTGAAGCTTTCTTT
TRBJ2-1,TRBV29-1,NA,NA,CSVRREHSYNEQFF,TGCAGCGTTCGCAGGGAGCACTCCTACAATGAGCAGTTCTTC
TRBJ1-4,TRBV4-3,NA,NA,CASSQNSPGQLGEKLFF,TGCGCCAGCAGCCAAAATAGCCCAGGACAGTTGGGGGAAAAACTGTTTTTT
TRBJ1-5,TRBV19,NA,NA,CASSQTGGNQPQHF,TGTGCCAGTAGCCAGACAGGAGGAAATCAGCCCCAGCATTTT
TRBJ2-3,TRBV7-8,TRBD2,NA,CASSWRTRTTDTQYF,TGTGCCAGCAGCTGGAGGACTAGAACAACAGATACGCAGTATTTT
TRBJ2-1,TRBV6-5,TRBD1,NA,CASSYRDRGGYEQFF,TGTGCCAGCAGTTACAGAGACAGGGGTGGATATGAGCAGTTCTTC
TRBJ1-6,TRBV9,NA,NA,CASSVGSSWNSPLHF,TGTGCCAGCAGCGTAGGAAGTAGTTGGAATTCACCCCTCCACTTT
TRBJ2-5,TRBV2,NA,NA,CASTVREPGKEETQYF,TGTGCCAGCACCGTCCGGGAGCCGGGGAAGGAAGAGACCCAGTACTTC
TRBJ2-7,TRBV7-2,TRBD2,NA,CASSLAPGTSGKSYEQYF,TGTGCCAGCAGCTTAGCGCCCGGGACTAGCGGCAAATCCTACGAGCAGTACTTC
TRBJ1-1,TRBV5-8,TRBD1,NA,CASSVPRDSTTNTEAFF,TGTGCCAGCAGCGTACCCCGGGACAGTACTACGAACACTGAAGCTTTCTTT
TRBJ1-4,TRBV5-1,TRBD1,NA,CASSALTGGNEKLFF,TGCGCCAGCAGCGCCCTGACAGGGGGCAATGAAAAACTGTTTTTT
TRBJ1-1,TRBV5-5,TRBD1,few,CASSLDPGTALTEAFF,TGTGCCAGCAGCTTGGATCCCGGGACAGCGCTCACTGAAGCTTTCTTT
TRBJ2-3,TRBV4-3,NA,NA,CASSQDLVVSDTQYF,TGCGCCAGCAGCCAAGATTTAGTAGTATCAGATACGCAGTATTTT
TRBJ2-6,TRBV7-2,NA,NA,CASSQGATYSGANVLTF,TGTGCCAGCAGCCAAGGGGCGACTTACTCTGGGGCCAACGTCCTGACTTTC
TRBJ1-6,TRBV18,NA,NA,CASSPNSGSLSYNSPLHF,TGTGCCAGCTCACCAAATTCAGGATCCCTCTCCTATAATTCACCCCTCCACTTT
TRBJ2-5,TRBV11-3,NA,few,CASSFYQGRGETQYF,TGTGCCAGCAGTTTTTATCAGGGCCGGGGAGAGACCCAGTACTTC
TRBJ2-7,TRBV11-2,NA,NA,CASSALGQRLGYEQYF,TGTGCCAGCAGCGCCCTCGGGCAGCGGCTGGGCTACGAGCAGTACTTC
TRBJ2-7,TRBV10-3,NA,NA,CAISTVSYEQYF,TGTGCCATCAGTACAGTTTCCTACGAGCAGTACTTC
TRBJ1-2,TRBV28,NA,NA,CASSFPGEGDVGYTF,TGTGCCAGCAGTTTCCCGGGTGAGGGGGATGTTGGCTACACCTTC
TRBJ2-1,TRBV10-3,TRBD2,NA,CAIRGTSPGHEQFF,TGTGCCATCAGAGGGACTAGTCCAGGCCATGAGCAGTTCTTC
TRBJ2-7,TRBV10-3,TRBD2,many,CAISRTSRNYEQYF,TGTGCCATCAGCCGGACTAGCAGGAACTACGAGCAGTACTTC
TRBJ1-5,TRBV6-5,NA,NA,CASSYSGAQPQHF,TGTGCCAGCAGTTACTCTGGAGCTCAGCCCCAGCATTTT
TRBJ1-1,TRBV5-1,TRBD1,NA,CASSLDRGAEAFF,TGCGCCAGCAGCTTGGACAGGGGAGCTGAAGCTTTCTTT
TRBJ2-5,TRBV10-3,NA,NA,CAISVRYQETQYF,TGTGCCATCAGTGTCCGCTACCAAGAGACCCAGTACTTC
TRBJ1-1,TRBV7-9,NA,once,CASSLGGRRNTEAFF,TGTGCCAGCAGCTTGGGGGGCCGCCGGAACACTGAAGCTTTCTTT
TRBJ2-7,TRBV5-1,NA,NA,CASSSRQDKRGLEQYF,TGCGCCAGCAGCTCTAGACAGGACAAAAGGGGCCTAGAGCAGTACTTC
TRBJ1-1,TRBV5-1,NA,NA,CASRGRPNTEAFF,TGCGCCAGCCGCGGCAGGCCTAACACTGAAGCTTTCTTT
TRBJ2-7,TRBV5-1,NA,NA,CASRLTGFEQYF,TGCGCCAGCAGGCTGACAGGTTTCGAGCAGTACTTC
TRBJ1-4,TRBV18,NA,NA,CASSPPVEEKLFF,TGTGCCAGCTCACCCCCCGTGGAGGAAAAACTGTTTTTT
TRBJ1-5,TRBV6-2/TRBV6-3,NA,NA,CASSYSRGTLNQPQHF,TGTGCCAGCAGTTACTCTCGGGGCACACTCAATCAGCCCCAGCATTTT
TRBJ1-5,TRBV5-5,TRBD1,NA,CASSWTGGWSVNQPQHF,TGTGCCAGCAGCTGGACAGGGGGGTGGTCGGTCAATCAGCCCCAGCATTTT
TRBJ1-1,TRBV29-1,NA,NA,CSVARDTEAFF,TGCAGCGTTGCGAGGGACACTGAAGCTTTCTTT
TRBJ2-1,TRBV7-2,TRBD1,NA,CASSQDRVYNEQFF,TGTGCCAGCAGCCAGGACAGGGTGTACAATGAGCAGTTCTTC
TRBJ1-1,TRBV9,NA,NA,CASSEGERTNTEAFF,TGTGCCAGCAGCGAAGGGGAGCGGACGAACACTGAAGCTTTCTTT
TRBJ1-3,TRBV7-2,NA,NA,CASSLAEAGNTIYF,TGTGCCAGCAGCTTAGCAGAAGCTGGAAACACCATATATTTT
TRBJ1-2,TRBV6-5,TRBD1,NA,CASSRTGGNYGYTF,TGTGCCAGCAGTCGGACAGGGGGAAACTATGGCTACACCTTC
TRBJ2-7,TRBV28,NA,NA,CASSSSEGGKGGEQYF,TGTGCCAGCAGCTCGAGTGAGGGAGGGAAGGGGGGCGAGCAGTACTTC
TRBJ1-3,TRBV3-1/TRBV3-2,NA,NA,CASSPRSESHSGNTIYF,TGTGCCAGCAGCCCCAGGTCGGAATCCCACTCTGGAAACACCATATATTTT
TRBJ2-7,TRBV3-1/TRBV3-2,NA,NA,CASSRTYGSYEQYF,TGTGCCAGCAGCCGGACGTACGGCTCCTACGAGCAGTACTTC
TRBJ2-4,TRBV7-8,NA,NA,CASSWGWGAKNIQYF,TGTGCCAGCAGCTGGGGCTGGGGTGCCAAAAACATTCAGTACTTC